This T cell receptor beta chain was profiled in a study of cytomegalovirus exposure and HLA in healthy donors. Unmatched junction bases numbered 1, after V lost 2 bases and J lost 3 bases. From germline, CDR1 is MNHEY and CDR2 SMNVEV (reference sequence). This CDR3 is 14 amino acids long. PCR was performed using 60 Vbeta and 13 Jbeta primers. Sequenced by immunoSEQ multiplex PCR; TCRdb stores in-frame clones only, minus some. The table includes nearly 300,000 clones, just over 85% detected once. This clone showed up just once. The chain couples TRBV27 to TRBJ1-3, with 7 bases fitting TRBD1. Sequenced input: PBMCs. This clonotype was obtained from a man aged 35 to 55 in good health and CMV-seropositive. The DNA for the CDR3 is TGTGCCAGCAGTTTAACAGGGGTTGGAAACACCATATATTTT. It specifies CASSLTGVGNTIYF.